The clone carrying this T cell receptor beta chain was detected ten times or more. Antigen: not known. Germline CDR1 SEHNR, CDR2 FQNEAQ (reference sequence). Trimming at V came to 5 bases and at J to 4 bases, leaving 10 bases not matched to a gene. This CDR3 has 16 residues. This entry belongs to a study of spatial heterogeneity in lung cancer. Study in general: Fewer alpha-chain than beta-chain sequences were consistently detected.

Single TCR cDNA molecules each had their own unique molecular identifier. TCRdb called the 5' RACE reads again in MiXCR, with one record for every CDR3 protein. Of approximately 81,000 distinct CDR3 sequences listed, 10% to 15% were seen once; the top ten hold roughly 4.5%. Time point meaning: sample taken at primary tumor resection. The sequenced material consisted of unsorted whole RNA from tumor, nontumor lung or frozen PBMC. The cohort: 70 to 75 early-stage, untreated non-small cell lung cancer patients. The study's findings and limits: The study found ubiquitous expanded tumor TCRs in blood more at resection than follow-up.

The V and J genes are TRBV7-9 and TRBJ2-1, with 8 bases lining up with TRBD1. The TCR sequence derives from a male donor with early-stage non-small cell lung cancer. This specimen was PBMCs, taken at surgery. The CDR3 DNA sequence: TGTGCCAGCAGCCCTCAAGGACAGGGCTATTACAATGAGCAGTTCTTC. It is translated as CASSPQGQGYYNEQFF.